One sample yielded the 32 T cell receptor beta chains listed below, sequenced in a study of beta chain features in type 1 diabetes. The authors reverse transcribed all of the isolated RNA, so sequencing captured expressed TCRB transcripts. Assay: immunoSEQ multiplex PCR; the TCRdb copy retains only in-frame clones and omits some. The sample contains just over 600,000 clones, 15% to 19% of which appear only once. The material sequenced was naive CD4+ T cells from blood. Receptors were obtained from a man younger than 35 in good health.

This clone has more than one count but fewer than ten. This sequence joins TRBV7-9 and TRBJ2-5, with TRBD2 as a possible D gene (5 bases). The V end was cut by 4 bases, the J end by 5 bases, with 14 bases between. The CDR3 extends over 14 amino acids. Germline-derived CDR1 and CDR2 are SEHNR and FQNEAQ (reference sequence). In DNA form, the CDR3 reads TGTGCCAGCAGCTCTCTCCTTAGGGAGGAGACCCAGTACTTC. Protein product: CASSSLLREETQYF.

The table lists this clone with a few counts. A junction boundary mismatches the germline segment, possibly from a read error. The gene calls are TRBV7-3 and TRBJ1-4; D uncertain. Per germline, CDR1 SGHTA and CDR2 FQGTGA. The CDR3 has 15 amino acids. CDR3 amino acids: CASSLTKATNEKLFF. CDR3 sequence (DNA): TGTGCCAGCAGCCTAACAAAGGCAACTAATGAAAAACTGTTTTTT.

This clone came up a few times. This rearrangement joins TRBV5-4 to TRBJ1-3; unclear D gene. V gave up 9 bases and J gave up 1 base, with 8 bases separating them. CDR1 is SGHNT, CDR2 YYREEE, per germline (reference sequence). This CDR3 has 12 residues. The CDR3 nucleotides are TGTGCCACCTCGAATTCTGGAAACACCATATATTTT. The encoded protein is CATSNSGNTIYF.

This clone was found a few times. The CDR3 sequence is CATREWGGADTDTQYF. In nucleotides, the CDR3 is TGTGCCACCAGGGAATGGGGGGGAGCCGACACAGATACGCAGTATTTT. The V gene is TRBV28, the J gene TRBJ2-3, with TRBD2 matching over 7 bases. V gave up 10 bases and J gave up 2 bases; unmatched junction bases: 15. This CDR3 region has 16 residues. Looked up from germline, CDR1 is MDHEN and CDR2 is SYDVKM. The full variable domain, with the rest looked up from reference TRBV28 and TRBJ2-3, is DVKVTQSSRYLVKRTGEKVFLECVQDMDHENMFWYRQDPGLGLRLIYFSYDVKMKEKGDIPEGYSVSREKKERFSLILESASTNQTSMYLCATREWGGADTDTQYFGPGTRLTVL.

Concerning this clone: An end of the junction does not agree with germline; a read error may underlie this. This rearrangement joins TRBV7-3 to TRBJ2-7; D possibly corresponds to TRBD2 (5 bases). The germline CDR1 and CDR2 sequences are SGHTA and FQGTGA. This CDR3 is built from 13 residues. CDR3 sequence: CSSSLGGTYEQYF. CDR3 DNA sequence: TGTTCCAGCAGCTTAGGAGGTACCTACGAGCAGTACTTC.

This clone was recorded only once. V and J are TRBV6-1 and TRBJ1-2, with a tentative D call TRBD1 (5 bases). V shed 5 bases and J shed 10 bases, with 11 bases lying between them. This CDR3 is 11 amino acids long. In germline, CDR1 is MNHNS, CDR2 SASEGT. This chain's CDR3 is CASSLSGPYTF. CDR3 coding DNA: TGTGCCAGCAGTCTTTCAGGGCCCTACACCTTC.

This clone was observed a handful of times. V gene TRBV7-2 combines with J gene TRBJ2-3; 8 nucleotides align to TRBD2. Germline-derived CDR1 and CDR2 are SGHTA and FQGNSA. This CDR3 comprises 13 residues. Trimming took 7 bases from V and 1 from J; bases not matched to a gene: 1. The CDR3 region has the DNA TGTGCCAGCACAGCGGGGGGCACAGATACGCAGTATTTT. Translated: CASTAGGTDTQYF.

This clone appeared a few times. The chain joins TRBV4-3 to TRBJ1-2; TRBD1 might be the D (6 bases). Between the trimmed V and J ends, which lost 5 bases and 4 bases, there was a span of 20 bases. CDR3 size: 16 residues. CDR1 is LGHNA and CDR2 is YSLEER in the germline V gene. The CDR3 DNA sequence: TGCGCCAGCAGCGTGGGCCGGAACAGGGTACCCTATGGCTACACCTTC. This codes for CASSVGRNRVPYGYTF.

The J gene is TRBJ1-6, the V gene TRBV7-2; D not resolved. Germline lookup yields CDR1 SGHTA and CDR2 FQGNSA. V lost 6 bases and J 8 bases, leaving 8 bases between the germline ends. This CDR3 is 12 amino acids long. The CDR3 here is CASRRDYSPLHF. CDR3 bases: TGTGCCAGCAGAAGGGATTATTCACCCCTCCACTTT.

This clone has only a few counts. This chain joins TRBV4-2 and TRBJ2-5, with D tentatively TRBD1 or TRBD2 (5 bases each). Germline V gene lookup returns CDR1 LGHNA and CDR2 YNFKEQ. The CDR3 is 14 amino acids. V was cut by 0 bases and J by 5 bases, with 10 bases left in between. The CDR3 protein is CASSQDRGGETQYF. In DNA, the CDR3 is TGTGCCAGCAGCCAAGATCGGGGCGGGGAGACCCAGTACTTC.

The chain is built from TRBV5-1 and TRBJ2-1, with TRBD1 matching 7 bases. V trimming: 4 bases; J trimming: 4 bases; junction bases outside the gene matches: 14. Germline V CDR1 and CDR2: SGHRS, YFSETQ. The length of the CDR3 is 17 residues. The CDR3 bases are TGCGCCAGCAGCCTAGGACAGGCCGCTTACATTTACAATGAGCAGTTCTTC. Amino acid sequence: CASSLGQAAYIYNEQFF.

The chain joins TRBV9 to TRBJ1-2, with 7 nucleotides matching TRBD1. The junction had 11 bases not matched to a gene; V was cut back by 4 bases and J by 8 bases. Germline V gene data show CDR1 as SGDLS and CDR2 as YYNGEE. This CDR3 has 14 amino acids. The CDR3: CASSPRDRGGGYTF. DNA of the CDR3: TGTGCCAGCAGCCCGCGGGACAGAGGAGGAGGCTACACCTTC.

The chain employs TRBV14 and TRBJ2-5; the D gene could be TRBD1 or TRBD2 (5 bases each). The V and J ends lost 1 base and 1 base respectively, with 16 bases between them. The CDR3 consists of 17 residues. Germline V gene sequence: CDR1 SGHDN, CDR2 FVKESK. The CDR3 is CASSQGWRGAFQETQYF. In DNA, the CDR3 is TGTGCCAGCAGCCAAGGGTGGAGAGGGGCGTTCCAAGAGACCCAGTACTTC.

This clone was counted only a few times. The genes are TRBV5-1 and TRBJ2-6; D is undetermined. The germline gives CDR1 SGHRS, CDR2 YFSETQ. This CDR3 is 15 amino acids long. V lost 2 bases and J 0 bases, leaving 6 bases between the germline ends. This chain's CDR3 is CASSLGDSGANVLTF. The CDR3 DNA reads as TGCGCCAGCAGCTTAGGAGACTCTGGGGCCAACGTCCTGACTTTC.

This clone has more than one count but fewer than ten. V gene TRBV4-1 combines with J gene TRBJ2-5; 13 bases map to TRBD2. The CDR3 loop spans 16 amino acids. Per germline, CDR1 MGHRA and CDR2 YSYEKL. The V gene end was trimmed by 3 bases and the J gene end by 5 bases; junction bases not matched to a gene: 6. The CDR3 sequence is CASSQQLAGGSETQYF. DNA of the CDR3: TGCGCCAGCAGCCAGCAACTAGCGGGGGGGTCCGAGACCCAGTACTTC.

V is TRBV28 and J is TRBJ1-5; unclear D gene. V was shortened by 3 bases and J by 0 bases, with 6 bases between the two germline ends. CDR1 MDHEN and CDR2 SYDVKM come from the germline V gene. The CDR3 is 14 amino acids. DNA for the CDR3: TGTGCCAGCAGTTTCCAGGTTAGCAATCAGCCCCAGCATTTT. As protein: CASSFQVSNQPQHF.

This clone was found a few times. The chain joins TRBV29-1 to TRBJ1-4; 8 nucleotides match TRBD1. The V and J ends lost 6 bases and 3 bases, in that order; junction bases with no gene match: 9. The CDR3 has 15 residues. The germline V gene encodes CDR1 SQVTM and CDR2 ANQGSEA. Written as DNA, the CDR3 is TGCAGCGTCAGGACAGGGAAATCTTCTAATGAAAAACTGTTTTTT. It specifies CSVRTGKSSNEKLFF.

This clone was detected only a few times. The chain recombines TRBV9 with TRBJ1-2; 7 bases fit TRBD1. With V trimmed by 0 bases and J by 1 base, 3 bases remained unmatched. Germline V lookup: CDR1 SGDLS, CDR2 YYNGEE. CDR3 size: 15 residues. CDR3 region: CASSVDRGVNYGYTF. DNA of the CDR3: TGTGCCAGCAGCGTAGACAGGGGTGTTAACTATGGCTACACCTTC.

This clone appeared a few times. The CDR3 here is CASSDRGHGYEQYF. In DNA, the CDR3 is TGTGCCAGCAGTGACCGAGGGCATGGATACGAGCAGTACTTC. V gene TRBV6-1 combines with J gene TRBJ2-7; tentative D call: TRBD2 (5 bases). Germline lookup yields CDR1 MNHNS and CDR2 SASEGT. The V and J ends lost 3 bases and 4 bases respectively, with 13 bases between them. The CDR3 runs to 14 residues.

The V and J genes are TRBV28 and TRBJ2-2; TRBD2 matches 7 bases. The CDR3 is 14 residues long. With 11 bases clipped from V and 5 bases from J, the junction kept 11 bases outside the gene matches. The germline V gene has CDR1 MDHEN and CDR2 SYDVKM. Here the CDR3 reads CAPFGIGRTGELFF. CDR3 DNA: TGTGCCCCATTCGGGATCGGGAGGACCGGGGAGCTGTTTTTT.

In this sample, this clone turned up a few times. The V gene is TRBV6-5, the J gene TRBJ2-4, with 7 positions matching TRBD1. V gave up 5 bases and J gave up 4 bases; unmatched junction bases: 2. The CDR3 totals 13 residues. Germline V gives CDR1 MNHEY, CDR2 SVGAGI. The chain's CDR3 is CASSGTEKNIQYF. The CDR3 DNA is TGTGCCAGCAGTGGGACAGAGAAAAACATTCAGTACTTC.

V and J are TRBV5-4 and TRBJ2-1; 8 bases line up with TRBD1. CDR3 size: 15 residues. Germline CDR1 reads SGHNT; CDR2 reads YYREEE (reference sequence). V lost 0 bases and J lost 6; bases outside the gene matches: 5. The CDR3 DNA sequence: TGTGCCAGCAGCTTGGTTCAGGGGGCGTCCAATGAGCAGTTCTTC. Translation: CASSLVQGASNEQFF.

V and J are TRBV5-4 and TRBJ2-3; D assignment may be TRBD1 or TRBD2 (6 bases each). The germline gives CDR1 SGHNT, CDR2 YYREEE (reference sequence). The CDR3 extends over 16 amino acids. Trimming took 0 bases from V and 1 from J, leaving 12 bases between them. CDR3 DNA: TGTGCCAGCAGCTTGGCCGGAGGGGGTGGCACAGATACGCAGTATTTT. Translation: CASSLAGGGGTDTQYF.

As for this clone: The same CDR3 can be traced to other DNA sequences in this sample. The CDR3 protein is CASSVYGYTF. CDR3 DNA sequence: TGTGCCAGCAGTGTGTATGGCTACACCTTC. This chain links TRBV2 with TRBJ1-2; no definite D call. The CDR3 has 10 residues. Trimming pared 4 bases from V and 5 bases from J, leaving 2 bases between. The V gene's germline CDR1 is SNHLY and CDR2 FYNNEI.

The V gene is TRBV27, the J gene TRBJ2-6; no definite D call. The CDR3 loop spans 15 amino acids. Per the germline V gene, CDR1 is MNHEY and CDR2 is SMNVEV (reference sequence). Trimming took 5 bases from V and 3 from J, leaving 11 bases between them. The CDR3 protein is CASSLVLYGANVLTF. Written as DNA, the CDR3 is TGTGCCAGCAGTCTCGTATTATATGGGGCCAACGTCCTGACTTTC.

The gene calls are TRBV2 and TRBJ2-4; 7 bases agree with TRBD1. This CDR3 contains 14 residues. Unmatched junction bases numbered 5, after V lost 6 bases and J lost 3 bases. The germline V gene encodes CDR1 SNHLY and CDR2 FYNNEI. CDR3 in amino acids: CASSATGNKNIQYF. CDR3 DNA sequence: TGTGCCAGCAGCGCGACAGGGAACAAAAACATTCAGTACTTC.

This clone was counted a few times. J is TRBJ2-3 and V is TRBV4-3, with unresolved D. In germline, CDR1 is LGHNA, CDR2 YSLEER. The CDR3 extends over 14 amino acids. The V gene lost 5 bases and the J gene lost 0 bases, with 9 bases spanning the gap. The DNA of the CDR3 is TGCGCCAGCAGCATGGGCTTGAGCACAGATACGCAGTATTTT. This translates into CASSMGLSTDTQYF.

V and J are TRBV10-3 and TRBJ2-3; 12 nucleotides match TRBD2. Germline loops: CDR1 ENHRY, CDR2 SYGVKD. This CDR3 contains 15 residues. Trimming at V came to 11 bases and at J to 2 bases, leaving 8 bases not matched to a gene. The CDR3 DNA follows: TGTGCCTCTTCTAGCGGGGGGGCCAACACAGATACGCAGTATTTT. As protein: CASSSGGANTDTQYF.

V gene TRBV7-2 combines with J gene TRBJ1-6, with D maybe TRBD1 (5 bases). V dropped 5 bases and J dropped 9 bases, with 17 bases sitting between them. The CDR3 runs 15 residues. Germline V gene data show CDR1 as SGHTA and CDR2 as FQGNSA. The CDR3 coding sequence is TGTGCCAGCAGCCCCCGGGGGGGGTCAGGTTCACCCCTCCACTTT. Its translation: CASSPRGGSGSPLHF.

The gene calls are TRBV29-1 and TRBJ2-5, with TRBD2 as a possible D gene (6 bases). The CDR3 covers 12 residues. Trimming shortened V by 7 bases and J by 5 bases, and 14 bases separated the two germline ends. Looked up from germline, CDR1 is SQVTM and CDR2 is ANQGSEA. In nucleotides, the CDR3 is TGCAGCGCCGGAGGGACGGGGGAGACCCAGTACTTC. Translation gives CSAGGTGETQYF.

This chain connects TRBV10-3 to TRBJ2-7, with D perhaps TRBD1 or TRBD2 (5 bases each). The CDR3 has 15 amino acids. CDR1 ENHRY and CDR2 SYGVKD come from the germline V gene. V dropped 0 bases and J dropped 2 bases, with 11 bases sitting between them. The CDR3 protein is CAISESWGNTYEQYF. The CDR3 DNA sequence: TGTGCCATCAGTGAGTCGTGGGGGAATACCTACGAGCAGTACTTC.

This clone was counted a few times. This chain connects TRBV4-3 to TRBJ1-1, with no clear D. There are 15 residues in the CDR3. V was shortened by 0 bases and J by 1 base, with 9 bases between the two germline ends. The germline gives CDR1 LGHNA, CDR2 YSLEER. CDR3 sequence (DNA): TGCGCCAGCAGCCAAGAGTTCCCAGGGAACACTGAAGCTTTCTTT. Encoded protein: CASSQEFPGNTEAFF.